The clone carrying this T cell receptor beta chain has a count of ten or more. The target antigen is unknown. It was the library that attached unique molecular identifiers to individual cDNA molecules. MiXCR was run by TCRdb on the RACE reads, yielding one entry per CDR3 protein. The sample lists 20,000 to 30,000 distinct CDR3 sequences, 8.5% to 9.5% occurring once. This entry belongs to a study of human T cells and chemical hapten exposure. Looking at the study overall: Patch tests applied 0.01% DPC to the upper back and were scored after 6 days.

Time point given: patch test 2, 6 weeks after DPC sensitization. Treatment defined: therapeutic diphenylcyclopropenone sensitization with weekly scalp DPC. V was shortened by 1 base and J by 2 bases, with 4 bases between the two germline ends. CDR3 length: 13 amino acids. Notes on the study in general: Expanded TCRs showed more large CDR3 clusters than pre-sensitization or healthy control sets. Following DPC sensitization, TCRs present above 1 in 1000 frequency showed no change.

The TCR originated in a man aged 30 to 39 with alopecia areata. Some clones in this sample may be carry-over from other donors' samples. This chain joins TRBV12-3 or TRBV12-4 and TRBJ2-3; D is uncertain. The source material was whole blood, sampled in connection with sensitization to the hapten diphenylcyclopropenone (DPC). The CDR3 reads CASSLGATDTQYF. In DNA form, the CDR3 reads TGTGCCAGCAGTTTAGGAGCCACAGATACGCAGTATTTT.